The clone carrying this T cell receptor (beta chain) appeared a few times. What it binds is not known. It was RNA transcripts that yielded the amplified TCR beta CDR3 regions. First-round RT-PCR with HTBI primers amplified the TCR CDR3 region. TCRdb analysed the multiplex PCR reads with MiXCR anew, one entry per CDR3 protein. The sample lists fewer than 700,000 distinct CDR3 sequences, around 15% occurring once. Germline V gives CDR1 LGHDT, CDR2 YNNKEL (reference sequence). The CDR3 has 13 amino acids. Trimming took off 3 bases at V and 9 bases at J, with 12 bases between the two ends. The sample comes from a study of T cells in Graves' hyperthyroidism and ophthalmopathy. Findings of the study overall: Using 13 V-J features, a model discriminated ophthalmopathy from stable hyperthyroidism. Ophthalmopathy got predicted by the model a median approximately 6.3 months before its onset. Researchers found most expanded thyroid clonotypes above 0.001 in blood as well.

Across 18 months, stable Graves' hyperthyroidism was marked by no progression to ophthalmopathy. Sequencing used blood. The receptor comes from a woman in her twenties or thirties with Graves' hyperthyroidism. J is TRBJ2-1 and V is TRBV3-1; maybe TRBD1 (5 bases). The CDR3 loop is CASSQARVAEQFF. DNA of the CDR3: TGTGCCAGCAGCCAGGCCAGGGTGGCTGAGCAGTTCTTC.